The 26 T cell receptor beta chains reported below all come from one sample, sequenced in a study of T-cell reconstitution after alpha-beta-depleted transplantation in children. The TCRbeta library was prepared with unique molecular identifiers. TCRdb reprocessed the PCR reads with MiXCR, giving one entry per CDR3 protein. This sample yields about half a million distinct CDR3 sequences, of which roughly an eighth are seen a single time; roughly 5.4% belongs to the top ten. The starting material was PBMCs from the stem cell graft donor, obtained from the stem cell graft. The receptors shown here come from a human donor who donated a stem cell graft to a child with combined immunodeficiency.

This clonotype was found many times. CDR3 in DNA: TGTGCCAGCAGTGAGAATTGGGACACCGGGGAGCTGTTTTTT. Amino acids: CASSENWDTGELFF. The chain joins TRBV6-1 to TRBJ2-2; D gene ambiguous. Trimming took off 3 bases at V and 3 bases at J, with 8 bases between the two ends. This CDR3 has 14 amino acids. Germline V CDR1 and CDR2: MNHNS, SASEGT.

In the case of this clonotype: Relative to the germline gene, one junction end is altered; a read error may explain this. V and J are TRBV28 and TRBJ1-4, with a tentative D call TRBD1 (5 bases). The CDR3 is 15 residues long. CDR1 is MDHEN, CDR2 SYDVKM, per germline. CDR3: CASSFEAQANEELFF. The CDR3 region has the DNA TGTGCCAGCAGTTTCGAAGCACAGGCGAATGAAGAACTGTTTTTT.

This clonotype has ten or more counts. The V and J genes are TRBV20-1 and TRBJ2-3; 10 bases agree with TRBD2. V lost 5 bases, J lost 6 bases, and 8 bases stayed unmatched. The CDR3 extends over 14 amino acids. Germline V lookup: CDR1 DFQATT, CDR2 SNEGSKA (reference sequence). In DNA, the CDR3 is TGCAGTGCTCCGCTAGCGGGAGTAGGTGATACGCAGTATTTT. Its translation: CSAPLAGVGDTQYF.

The table lists this clonotype with many counts. The CDR3 region has the DNA TGTGCCTGGAGAGGACAGGGAAACACTGAAGCTTTCTTT. It yields the protein CAWRGQGNTEAFF. The chain has TRBV30 and TRBJ1-1; TRBD1 matches 8 bases. With 3 bases clipped from V and 2 bases from J, the junction kept 2 bases outside the gene matches. The germline V gene has CDR1 GTSNPN and CDR2 SVGIG (reference sequence). This CDR3 region has 13 residues.

The rearrangement links TRBV6-2 or TRBV6-3 to TRBJ2-7; the D is unclear. The CDR3 consists of 14 residues. Germline loops: CDR1 MNHEY, CDR2 SVGEGT. Deletions cut 5 bases from V and 5 bases from J, with 16 bases between. CDR3 DNA sequence: TGTGCCAGCAGTATCTCGTCACAGAGTGACGAGCAGTACTTC. Its translation is CASSISSQSDEQYF.

This clonotype was recorded a few times. The V and J genes are TRBV5-1 and TRBJ1-1; D is undetermined. The CDR3 consists of 14 residues. V gave up 1 base and J gave up 7 bases, with 14 bases separating them. The germline V gene has CDR1 SGHRS and CDR2 YFSETQ. CDR3 protein: CASSLIPETNEAFF. DNA of the CDR3: TGCGCCAGCAGCTTGATCCCAGAGACCAATGAAGCTTTCTTT.

This rearrangement joins TRBV15 to TRBJ2-7; 8 nucleotides agree with TRBD2. CDR3 length equals 15 residues. The V and J ends lost 0 bases and 5 bases, in that order; junction bases with no gene match: 6. The germline V gene encodes CDR1 LNHNV and CDR2 YYDKDF (reference sequence). The CDR3, as DNA: TGTGCCACCAGCAGAGAACAAGGACTAGCCGACGAGCAGTACTTC. It codes for CATSREQGLADEQYF.

This clonotype has only a few counts. The rearrangement links TRBV9 to TRBJ1-1; D call uncertain. This CDR3 has 12 amino acids. V lost 0 bases, J lost 8 bases, and 8 bases lay in between. In germline, CDR1 is SGDLS, CDR2 YYNGEE. This CDR3 reads CASSVGVGEAFF. CDR3 sequence (DNA): TGTGCCAGCAGCGTAGGAGTCGGGGAAGCTTTCTTT.

The CDR3 DNA reads as TGTGCCAGCAGTTTAGCAGGGAGGCAGAACTACGAGCAGTACTTC. Encoded protein: CASSLAGRQNYEQYF. The V gene is TRBV12-3 or TRBV12-4, the J gene TRBJ2-7, with D maybe TRBD2 (6 bases). Trimming shortened V by 0 bases and J by 3 bases, and 12 bases separated the two germline ends. The CDR3 loop spans 15 amino acids.

This clonotype has a handful of counts. The chain combines TRBV14 with TRBJ2-5, with D unclear. V was cut by 0 bases and J by 7 bases, with 9 bases left in between. CDR1 is SGHDN, CDR2 FVKESK, per germline. The CDR3 has 13 amino acids. The CDR3 region has the DNA TGTGCCAGCAGCCAAGATCACTCCTCGACCCAGTACTTC. Its protein product is CASSQDHSSTQYF.

This clonotype was seen repeatedly, ten times or more. CDR3 sequence reads: CSARDSEGQEGSGDEQFF. The CDR3 nucleotides read TGCAGTGCTAGAGATTCCGAGGGGCAGGAAGGCTCAGGCGATGAGCAGTTCTTC. The chain recombines TRBV20-1 with TRBJ2-1; D could derive from TRBD1 or TRBD2 (5 bases each). The germline V gene encodes CDR1 DFQATT and CDR2 SNEGSKA (reference sequence). Trimming pared 0 bases from V and 8 bases from J, leaving 26 bases between. CDR3 length: 18 amino acids.

This clonotype was seen just once. J is TRBJ1-2 and V is TRBV7-9; possible D gene TRBD1, 6 bases. CDR1 and CDR2 from the germline V gene are SEHNR and FQNEAQ (reference sequence). The CDR3 extends over 10 amino acids. Trimming removed 8 bases from V and 5 bases from J, with 6 bases in between. The CDR3 DNA reads TGTGCCAGCCAGGGGTATGGCTACACCTTC. It yields the protein CASQGYGYTF.

This clonotype occurred a few times. The chain employs TRBV7-9 and TRBJ2-7; the D is unclear. The V end lost 1 base, the J end lost 0 bases, and 7 bases lay between the germline ends. CDR3 length equals 14 residues. The V gene's germline CDR1 is SEHNR and CDR2 FQNEAQ (reference sequence). CDR3 amino acids: CASSLGESSYEQYF. CDR3 nucleotides: TGTGCCAGCAGCTTAGGCGAGAGCTCCTACGAGCAGTACTTC.

The genes are TRBV27 and TRBJ2-1; 7 nucleotides match TRBD2. With V trimmed by 3 bases and J by 0 bases, 2 bases remained unmatched. Germline CDR1 MNHEY, CDR2 SMNVEV (reference sequence). CDR3 length: 15 amino acids. CDR3 region: CASSFLADSYNEQFF. The CDR3 nucleotides are TGTGCCAGCAGTTTTCTAGCGGACTCCTACAATGAGCAGTTCTTC.

The sample holds many counts of this clonotype. V is TRBV10-3 and J is TRBJ2-1; D gene unclear. CDR3 length: 11 residues. Trimming took 6 bases from V and 6 from J, leaving 6 bases between them. CDR1 and CDR2 (germline): ENHRY, SYGVKD. In nucleotides, the CDR3 is TGTGCCATCAGCGCGTCCAATGAGCAGTTCTTC. It codes for CAISASNEQFF.

V and J are TRBV7-2 and TRBJ2-1, with 11 bases that match TRBD1. Germline V CDR1 and CDR2: SGHTA, FQGNSA. CDR3 length: 15 amino acids. The J segment lost 9 bases and the V segment lost 1 base, leaving 5 bases of the junction unmatched. CDR3 sequence reads: CASSLGGQGAGEQFF. CDR3 sequence (DNA): TGTGCCAGCAGCTTAGGAGGACAGGGGGCTGGTGAGCAGTTCTTC.

This clonotype occurred many times. The CDR3 DNA follows: TGCAGCGTTGAAGGGGGGCAGAACCTCTACGAGCAGTACTTC. Its protein is CSVEGGQNLYEQYF. This chain joins TRBV29-1 and TRBJ2-7, with a possible D match to TRBD1 (6 bases). CDR1 SQVTM and CDR2 ANQGSEA come from the germline V gene. The CDR3 is 14 amino acids. The ends were cut back, 1 base at V and 3 bases at J, with 13 bases in the middle.

This chain joins TRBV12-3 or TRBV12-4 and TRBJ2-7; unclear D gene. The CDR3 runs 12 residues. Trimming pared 8 bases from V and 2 bases from J, leaving 10 bases between. In DNA, the CDR3 is TGTGCCAGCGCCCGGCCACCCTACGAGCAGTACTTC. Amino acid sequence: CASARPPYEQYF.

This clonotype was detected many times. The chain recombines TRBV12-3 or TRBV12-4 with TRBJ2-7; D is unresolved. The CDR3 length is 12 residues. V was pared by 6 bases and J by 2 bases, with 8 bases between. CDR3 coding DNA: TGTGCCAGCAGCCCAGGACCCTACGAGCAGTACTTC. It encodes CASSPGPYEQYF.

This clonotype was counted at least ten times. The chain uses TRBV12-3 or TRBV12-4 and TRBJ1-1; possible D gene TRBD1, 6 bases. The CDR3 totals 13 residues. V was cut by 8 bases and J by 0 bases, with 10 bases left in between. The CDR3 protein is CASRSGVNTEAFF. Written as DNA, the CDR3 is TGTGCCAGCCGGTCAGGGGTGAACACTGAAGCTTTCTTT.

This rearrangement joins TRBV4-3 to TRBJ2-3; 10 bases agree with TRBD2. From germline, CDR1 is LGHNA and CDR2 YSLEER. V lost 0 bases, J lost 3 bases, and 9 bases stayed unmatched. CDR3 length: 18 amino acids. CDR3: CASSQEAPSGGNTDTQYF. In DNA form, the CDR3 reads TGCGCCAGCAGCCAAGAAGCCCCTAGCGGGGGTAATACAGATACGCAGTATTTT.

This clonotype was seen repeatedly, ten times or more. The gene calls are TRBV7-2 and TRBJ2-3; 10 positions agree with TRBD2. The germline V gene has CDR1 SGHTA and CDR2 FQGNSA. After removal of 4 bases from V and 1 base from J, the junction contained 5 bases not matched to a gene. The length of the CDR3 is 16 residues. In DNA form, the CDR3 reads TGTGCCAGCAGCTCCGTGCTAGCGGGGGGCACAGATACGCAGTATTTT. Translating it yields CASSSVLAGGTDTQYF.

As concerns this clonotype: A junction end diverges from the germline sequence, so it may reflect a read error. The chain employs TRBV7-7 and TRBJ2-1; D could derive from TRBD1 or TRBD2 (5 bases each). Germline V lookup: CDR1 SSHAT, CDR2 FNYEAQ (reference sequence). The CDR3 sequence is 15 residues long. This CDR3 reads CASSPGTSTYNEQFF. CDR3 DNA sequence: TGTGCTAGCAGCCCAGGGACGTCGACATACAATGAGCAGTTCTTC. The variable domain in full, with the rest retrieved from reference TRBV7-7 and TRBJ2-1, is GAGVSQSPRYKVTKRGQDVTLRCDPISSHATLYWYQQALGQGPEFLTYFNYEAQPDKSGLPSDRFSAERPEGSISTLTIQRTEQRDSAMYRCASSPGTSTYNEQFFGPGTRLTVL.

This clonotype was detected many times. CDR3 sequence reads: CASSLHREETQYF. CDR3 DNA: TGCGCCAGCAGCTTGCACAGAGAAGAGACCCAGTACTTC. The chain is built from TRBV5-1 and TRBJ2-5, with D hard to call. Germline V gives CDR1 SGHRS, CDR2 YFSETQ. This CDR3 is 13 amino acids long. V was shortened by 1 base and J by 3 bases, with 7 bases between the two germline ends.

The V call is TRBV11-2, the J call TRBJ2-2; TRBD2 matches at 8 bases. Looked up from germline, CDR1 is SGHAT and CDR2 is FQNNGV. This CDR3 has 16 residues. After removal of 3 bases from V and 7 bases from J, the junction contained 10 bases not matched to a gene. In DNA form, the CDR3 reads TGTGCCAGCAGCTTGACGGGGGGGCGCCATGGCGGGGAGCTGTTTTTT. Its protein product is CASSLTGGRHGGELFF.

There are a few counts of this clonotype. The V and J genes are TRBV12-3 or TRBV12-4 and TRBJ2-2; 7 bases agree with TRBD1. The J segment lost 2 bases and the V segment lost 7 bases, leaving 10 bases of the junction unmatched. The CDR3 totals 16 residues. For the CDR3, the DNA is TGTGCCAGCATCTCAGGGGGTAGCGCCAACACCGGGGAGCTGTTTTTT. Translating it yields CASISGGSANTGELFF.